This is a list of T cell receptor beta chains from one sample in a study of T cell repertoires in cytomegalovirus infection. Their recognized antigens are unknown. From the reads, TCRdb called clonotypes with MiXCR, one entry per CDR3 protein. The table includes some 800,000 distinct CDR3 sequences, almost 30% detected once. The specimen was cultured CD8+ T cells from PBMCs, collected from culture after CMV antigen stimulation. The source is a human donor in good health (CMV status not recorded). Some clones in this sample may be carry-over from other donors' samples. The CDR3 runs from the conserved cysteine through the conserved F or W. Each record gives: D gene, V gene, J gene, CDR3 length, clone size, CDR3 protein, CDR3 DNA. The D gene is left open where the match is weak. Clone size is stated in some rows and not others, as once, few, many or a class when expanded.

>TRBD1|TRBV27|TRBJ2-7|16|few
CASSLSGTDLTYEQYF
TGTGCCAGCAGTTTATCGGGGACAGACCTTACCTACGAGCAGTACTTC
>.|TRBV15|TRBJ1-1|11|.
CATSPGGEAFF
TGTGCCACCAGCCCGGGGGGAGAAGCTTTCTTT
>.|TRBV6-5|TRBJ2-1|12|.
CASSYKWNEQFF
TGTGCCAGCAGTTATAAGTGGAATGAGCAGTTCTTC
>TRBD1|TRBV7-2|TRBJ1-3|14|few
CASRGTGDGNTIYF
TGTGCCAGCAGAGGGACAGGGGATGGAAACACCATATATTTT
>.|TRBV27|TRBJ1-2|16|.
CASSHRRRDREGGYTF
TGTGCCAGCAGTCACCGTAGACGGGACCGCGAAGGGGGCTACACCTTC
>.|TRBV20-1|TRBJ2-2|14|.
CSARDQESVGELFF
TGCAGTGCTAGAGATCAGGAGTCGGTCGGGGAGCTGTTTTTT
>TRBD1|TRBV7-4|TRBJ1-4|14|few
CASSTGATNEKLFF
TGTGCCAGCAGTACAGGGGCAACTAATGAAAAACTGTTTTTT
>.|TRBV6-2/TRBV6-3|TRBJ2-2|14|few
CASSYPYFRGELFF
TGTGCCAGCAGTTACCCGTACTTTCGCGGGGAGCTGTTTTTT
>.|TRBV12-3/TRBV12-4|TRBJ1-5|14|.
CASSFYRNNQPQHF
TGTGCCAGCAGTTTTTACAGGAACAATCAGCCCCAGCATTTT
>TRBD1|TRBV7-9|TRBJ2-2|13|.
CASSLAGQRELFF
TGTGCCAGCAGCTTAGCGGGACAGCGGGAGCTGTTTTTT
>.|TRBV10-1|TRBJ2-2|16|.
CASSEFYTSNTGELFF
TGCGCCAGCAGTGAGTTTTACACTTCGAACACCGGGGAGCTGTTTTTT
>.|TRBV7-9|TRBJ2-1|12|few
CASSSGTNLKFF
TGTGCCAGCAGCTCTGGGACCAACCTTAAGTTCTTC
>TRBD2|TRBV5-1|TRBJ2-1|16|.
CASSSAGTSGYNEQFF
TGCGCCAGCAGCAGCGCCGGGACTAGCGGCTACAATGAGCAGTTCTTC
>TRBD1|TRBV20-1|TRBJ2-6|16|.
CSAPGTGVPGANVLTF
TGCAGTGCTCCCGGGACAGGGGTTCCCGGGGCCAACGTCCTGACTTTC
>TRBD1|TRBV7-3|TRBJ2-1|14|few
CASSPGQGAFEQFF
TGTGCCAGCAGCCCCGGACAGGGGGCGTTTGAGCAGTTCTTC
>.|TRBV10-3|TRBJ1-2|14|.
CAISDKDSNYGYTF
TGTGCCATCAGCGACAAGGACAGCAACTATGGCTACACCTTC
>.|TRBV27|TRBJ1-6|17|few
CASTIYNSGRINSPLHF
TGTGCCAGCACCATATATAACTCGGGACGGATAAATTCACCCCTCCACTTT
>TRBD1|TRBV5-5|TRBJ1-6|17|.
CASSLDLQGFGNSPLHF
TGTGCCAGCAGCTTGGATTTACAGGGGTTTGGCAATTCACCCCTCCACTTT
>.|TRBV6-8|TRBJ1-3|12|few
CASRGTGNTIYF
TGTGCCAGCAGGGGTACTGGAAACACCATATATTTT
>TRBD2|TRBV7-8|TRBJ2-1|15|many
CASSFRGGPDNEQFF
TGTGCCAGCAGCTTCCGGGGGGGCCCCGACAATGAGCAGTTCTTC
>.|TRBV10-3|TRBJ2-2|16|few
CAISELERSNTGELFF
TGTGCCATCAGTGAACTGGAACGGTCGAACACCGGGGAGCTGTTTTTT
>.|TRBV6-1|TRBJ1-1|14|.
CASTGNRANTEAFF
TGTGCCAGCACGGGAAACAGGGCGAACACTGAAGCTTTCTTT
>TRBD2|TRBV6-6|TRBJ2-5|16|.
CASSYRLAGYQETQYF
TGTGCCAGCAGTTATCGACTAGCGGGGTACCAAGAGACCCAGTACTTC
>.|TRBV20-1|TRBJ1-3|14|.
CSARVPSSGNTIYF
TGCAGTGCTAGAGTTCCGAGCTCTGGAAACACCATATATTTT
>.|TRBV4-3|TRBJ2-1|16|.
CASSQEWGAYYNEQFF
TGCGCCAGCAGCCAAGAGTGGGGTGCCTACTACAATGAGCAGTTCTTC
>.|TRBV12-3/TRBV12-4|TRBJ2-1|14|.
CASSLTGSDNEQFF
TGTGCCAGCAGTTTAACAGGGTCCGACAATGAGCAGTTCTTC
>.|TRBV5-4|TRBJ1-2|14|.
CASSLLSPNYGYTF
TGTGCCAGCAGCTTGTTGTCACCTAACTATGGCTACACCTTC
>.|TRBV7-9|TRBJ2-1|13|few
CASSPKSRDEQFF
TGTGCCAGCAGCCCCAAGTCGCGCGATGAGCAGTTCTTC
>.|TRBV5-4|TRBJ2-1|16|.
CASSLAPDSSYNEQFF
TGTGCCAGCAGCTTGGCTCCTGACAGCTCCTACAATGAGCAGTTCTTC
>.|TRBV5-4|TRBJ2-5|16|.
CASSLGWSGAQETQYF
TGTGCCAGCAGCTTGGGGTGGTCAGGGGCCCAAGAGACCCAGTACTTC
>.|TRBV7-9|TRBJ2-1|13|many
CASSLVGYNEQFF
TGTGCCAGCAGCTTAGTCGGCTACAATGAGCAGTTCTTC
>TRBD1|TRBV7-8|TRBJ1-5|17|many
CASSLGAGQGGNQPQHF
TGTGCCAGCAGCCTAGGGGCCGGACAGGGAGGCAATCAGCCCCAGCATTTT
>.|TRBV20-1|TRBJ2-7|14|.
CSAVGGDLLREQYF
TGCAGTGCGGTCGGCGGGGACCTTTTGAGGGAGCAGTACTTC
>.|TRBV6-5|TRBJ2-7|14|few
CASSPQNVVNEQYF
TGTGCCAGCAGTCCCCAAAATGTGGTCAACGAGCAGTACTTC
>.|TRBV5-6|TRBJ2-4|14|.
CASSLQENFPIQYF
TGTGCCAGCAGCTTGCAGGAGAATTTCCCTATTCAGTACTTC
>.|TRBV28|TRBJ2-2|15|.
CASSPRSRGTGELFF
TGTGCCAGCAGTCCTAGGTCAAGGGGCACCGGGGAGCTGTTTTTT
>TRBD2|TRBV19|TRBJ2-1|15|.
CASSPQDGGAGEQFF
TGTGCCAGTAGCCCCCAGGACGGGGGGGCCGGTGAGCAGTTCTTC
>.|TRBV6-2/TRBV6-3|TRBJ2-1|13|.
CASSYDRHNEQFF
TGTGCCAGCAGTTACGACAGACACAATGAGCAGTTCTTC
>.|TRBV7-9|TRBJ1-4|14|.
CASRNDQGWEKLFF
TGTGCCAGCAGGAATGACCAGGGGTGGGAAAAACTGTTTTTT
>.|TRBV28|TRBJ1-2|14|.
CASSTLDSDYGYTF
TGTGCCAGCAGTACACTCGACTCCGACTATGGCTACACCTTC
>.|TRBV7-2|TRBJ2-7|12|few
CASSYQFHEQYF
TGTGCCAGCAGCTACCAGTTCCACGAGCAGTACTTC
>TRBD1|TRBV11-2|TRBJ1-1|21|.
CASSFWSGGVGDRGRNTEAFF
TGTGCCAGCAGCTTTTGGTCTGGTGGTGTAGGGGACAGGGGTCGGAACACTGAAGCTTTCTTT
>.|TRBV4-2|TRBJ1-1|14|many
CASSHQGWGTEAFF
TGTGCCAGCAGCCATCAGGGGTGGGGCACTGAAGCTTTCTTT
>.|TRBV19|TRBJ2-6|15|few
CASTTGVAGANVLTF
TGTGCCAGTACCACCGGGGTGGCCGGGGCCAACGTCCTGACTTTC
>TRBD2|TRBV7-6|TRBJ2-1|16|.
CASSFLSGGLHNEQFF
TGTGCCAGCAGCTTCCTTAGCGGGGGCCTTCACAATGAGCAGTTCTTC
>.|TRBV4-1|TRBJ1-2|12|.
CASSQAEDGYTF
TGCGCCAGCAGCCAAGCGGAGGATGGCTACACCTTC
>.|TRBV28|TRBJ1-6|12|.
CASSPLGPGLHF
TGTGCCAGCAGCCCATTGGGCCCAGGCCTCCACTTT
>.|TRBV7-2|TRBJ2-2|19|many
CASSLNAVRARGDTGELFF
TGTGCCAGCAGCTTAAACGCCGTGAGGGCGCGAGGGGATACCGGGGAGCTGTTTTTT
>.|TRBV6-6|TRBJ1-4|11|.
CASTGAEKLFF
TGTGCCAGCACGGGGGCCGAAAAACTGTTTTTT
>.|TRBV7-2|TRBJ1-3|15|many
CASSLDMYSGNTIYF
TGTGCCAGCAGCTTAGACATGTACTCTGGAAACACCATATATTTT
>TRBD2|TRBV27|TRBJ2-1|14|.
CASSTGLAGSEQFF
TGTGCCAGCAGTACGGGACTAGCGGGAAGTGAGCAGTTCTTC
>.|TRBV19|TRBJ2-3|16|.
CASTQRVASTTDTQYF
TGTGCCAGTACTCAACGGGTAGCTAGTACCACAGATACGCAGTATTTT
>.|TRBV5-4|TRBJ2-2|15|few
CASSLGSGATGELFF
TGTGCCAGCAGCTTGGGGTCGGGGGCTACCGGGGAGCTGTTTTTT
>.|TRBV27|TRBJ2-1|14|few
CASQGPGVKYEQFF
TGTGCCAGCCAGGGACCAGGGGTGAAATATGAGCAGTTCTTC